This T cell receptor beta chain was retrieved from a study of shared clonotypes between healthy human individuals. This clone occurred many times. Assay used: immunoSEQ multiplex PCR; TCRdb lists only in-frame clones, some missing. This sample has around 450,000 clones, with roughly 83% found just once. The CDR3 is 18 residues long. Germline loops: CDR1 ENHRY, CDR2 SYGVKD. V gave up 0 bases and J gave up 1 base; unmatched junction bases: 9. The sequencing sample was made of PBMCs. The chain is built from TRBV10-3 and TRBJ2-7; the match to TRBD2 covers 10 bases. This receptor was obtained from a woman between 35 and 50 years old in good health. Some clones in this sample may be carry-over from other donors' samples. CDR3 nucleotides: TGTGCCATCAGTGAGTCGACCCCTTGGACTAGCGGATCCTACGAGCAGTACTTC. Translating gives CAISESTPWTSGSYEQYF.